The entry below gives a single T cell receptor beta chain sequence along with its context. What it binds is unknown. The data are from a study of shared clonotypes between healthy human individuals. Study information: Aged 18 to 49, the donors were two women and a few men.

V was pared by 7 bases and J by 4 bases, with 17 bases between. CDR3 length equals 14 residues. Germline V gene data show CDR1 as MDHEN and CDR2 as SYDVKM. Study-level points and caveats: Tissues were not sampled, only blood, and their repertoires likely differ. Relative to clonotypes present in all four donors, those not shared had lower generation probabilities.

Authors' processing steps: Sequence data from immunoSEQ were junction-only and lacked quality scores; consequently, filtering differed. The method was immunoSEQ multiplex PCR; TCRdb's version includes in-frame clones alone and lacks a portion of them. V and J calls and clone size are as listed in that table; D and trimming were resolved from the DNA. The table lists roughly 320,000 clones, around 87% of them singletons, with around 15% in the top ten. This clonotype was obtained from a man in his late teens or twenties in good health. Sequenced material: memory CD8+ T cells sorted from blood. Subset described: CD45RO+ cells pooled with CCR7-negative TemRA cells. J is TRBJ2-7 and V is TRBV28, with D tentatively TRBD1 (6 bases). CDR3 amino acids: CASTWTAGSYEQYF. DNA of the CDR3: TGTGCCAGCACCTGGACAGCCGGCTCATACGAGCAGTACTTC.